These 24 T cell receptor beta chains originate from one sample sequenced in a study of shared clonotypes between healthy human individuals. Profiling relied on immunoSEQ multiplex PCR, and the TCRdb table lists in-frame clones only, not all of them. The sample yields around 2.1 million clones, 90% to 97% seen once. Material: naive CD4+ T cells sorted from blood. Sample subset: CD45RA+ positively selected. These receptors were obtained from a man aged 18-30 years in good health.

The chain couples TRBV6-5 to TRBJ1-3; D ambiguous. The CDR3 sequence is 12 residues long. Per the germline V gene, CDR1 is MNHEY and CDR2 is SVGAGI. V gave up 10 bases and J gave up 2 bases, with 9 bases separating them. CDR3 residues: CATRAPGNTIYF. DNA for the CDR3: TGTGCCACGCGGGCCCCTGGAAACACCATATATTTT.

This clone is a singleton in its sample. The CDR3 here is CASSVDRRAGELFF. The CDR3 region has the DNA TGCGCCAGCAGCGTGGACAGACGAGCCGGGGAGCTGTTTTTT. This chain connects TRBV5-1 to TRBJ2-2, with a weak D call TRBD1 (6 bases). With 4 bases removed from V and 6 bases from J, the gap between germline ends came to 13 bases. Germline V CDR1 and CDR2: SGHRS, YFSETQ. The CDR3 length is 14 residues.

Details on this clone: Compared with germline, one end of the junction differs, possibly owing to a read error. The genes are TRBV5-1 and TRBJ1-2, with 8 bases identical to TRBD1. The CDR3 is 16 residues long. Germline V gene lookup returns CDR1 SGHRS and CDR2 YFSETQ. CDR3 loop: CASSTDPTGVNHGYTF. In nucleotides, the CDR3 is TGCGCCAGCAGCACCGATCCGACAGGGGTTAACCATGGCTACACCTTC.

J is TRBJ2-7 and V is TRBV28; D possibly corresponds to TRBD2 (6 bases). The CDR3 runs to 15 residues. Germline V gene sequence: CDR1 MDHEN, CDR2 SYDVKM. The V end lost 5 bases, the J end lost 3 bases, and 17 bases lay between the germline ends. The CDR3 sequence is CASSPPGLANYEQYF. The DNA for the CDR3 is TGTGCCAGCAGTCCCCCTGGCCTAGCGAACTACGAGCAGTACTTC.

The rearrangement uses TRBV7-9 and TRBJ1-2; 8 nucleotides align to TRBD1. CDR1 SEHNR and CDR2 FQNEAQ come from the germline V gene (reference sequence). With V trimmed by 0 bases and J by 4 bases, 4 bases remained unmatched. CDR3 length: 15 amino acids. The CDR3 loop reads CASSLALGQAYGYTF. The CDR3 nucleotides read TGTGCCAGCAGCTTAGCATTGGGACAGGCCTATGGCTACACCTTC.

This rearrangement joins TRBV4-1 to TRBJ2-7, with 10 bases identical to TRBD2. CDR3 length: 16 residues. Germline V gene data show CDR1 as MGHRA and CDR2 as YSYEKL. The ends lost 3 bases at V and 2 bases at J; junction bases unmatched: 7. In nucleotides, the CDR3 is TGCGCCAGCAGCCAGAGGACTAGCGGAGTCCCCTACGAGCAGTACTTC. Amino acid sequence: CASSQRTSGVPYEQYF.

The chain is built from TRBV19 and TRBJ1-1; TRBD1 matches 7 bases. The CDR3 extends over 15 amino acids. The germline CDR1 and CDR2 sequences are LNHDA and SQIVND (reference sequence). The J segment lost 8 bases and the V segment lost 5 bases, leaving 14 bases of the junction unmatched. The CDR3, as DNA: TGTGCCAGTAGTGTCCAACAGGGGAACGGGGTGGAAGCTTTCTTT. Translated, it gives CASSVQQGNGVEAFF.

V usage is TRBV6-5 and J usage is TRBJ1-1; D is possibly TRBD1 (5 bases). The CDR3 is 11 residues long. Germline CDR1 is MNHEY and CDR2 is SVGAGI. Trimming left V 5 bases short and J 11 bases short, with 12 bases between. The CDR3 sequence is CASSQRGMAFF. The DNA of the CDR3 is TGTGCCAGCAGTCAGAGGGGTATGGCTTTCTTT.

This chain joins TRBV2 and TRBJ2-7, with 9 bases identical to TRBD1. V lost 5 bases to trimming and J lost 4 bases; unmatched junction nucleotides: 6. Germline CDR1 and CDR2: SNHLY and FYNNEI. This CDR3 spans 14 amino acids. The CDR3 reads CASSFRTGAYEQYF. CDR3 DNA: TGTGCCAGCAGTTTCCGGACAGGGGCGTACGAGCAGTACTTC.

The chain recombines TRBV6-1 with TRBJ2-2, with no clear D. There are 14 residues in the CDR3. V was pared by 7 bases and J by 0 bases, with 9 bases between. Germline assignment: CDR1 MNHNS and CDR2 SASEGT. CDR3 loop: CASNLKANTGELFF. The CDR3 nucleotides read TGTGCCAGCAATCTCAAAGCGAACACCGGGGAGCTGTTTTTT.

This clone was counted once. The sample has other DNA sequences that encode this CDR3 too. The rearrangement links TRBV27 to TRBJ1-5; 7 bases agree with TRBD1. This CDR3 contains 14 residues. The V gene end was trimmed by 5 bases and the J gene end by 4 bases; junction bases not matched to a gene: 5. CDR1 is MNHEY, CDR2 SMNVEV, per germline (reference sequence). Here the CDR3 reads CASSLRGENQPQHF. The CDR3 coding sequence is TGTGCCAGCAGTCTCAGGGGGGAAAATCAGCCCCAGCATTTT.

V usage is TRBV11-2 and J usage is TRBJ1-2; D gene unclear. The CDR3 has 13 amino acids. The V end lost 5 bases, the J end lost 7 bases, and 14 bases lay between the germline ends. Germline V gives CDR1 SGHAT, CDR2 FQNNGV. The CDR3 sequence: CASSEGLLSGYTF. DNA for the CDR3: TGTGCCAGCAGCGAGGGTCTTTTGTCTGGCTACACCTTC. Supplemented by reference TRBV11-2 and TRBJ1-2, the full variable domain reads EAGVAQSPRYKIIEKRQSVAFWCNPISGHATLYWYQQILGQGPKLLIQFQNNGVVDDSQLPKDRFSAERLKGVDSTLKIQPAKLEDSAVYLCASSEGLLSGYTFGSGTRLTVV.

This clone appeared once. The chain links TRBV10-3 to TRBJ2-7; 11 bases map to TRBD2. The germline CDR1 and CDR2 sequences are ENHRY and SYGVKD. The V and J ends lost 2 bases and 3 bases, in that order; junction bases with no gene match: 12. This CDR3 spans 18 amino acids. CDR3 coding DNA: TGTGCCATCAGTGAGGCCACAACGGGACTAGCGGAGCACTACGAGCAGTACTTC. Protein: CAISEATTGLAEHYEQYF.

Turning to this clone: This sample also contains other DNA sequences that code for the same CDR3. V is TRBV7-2 and J is TRBJ2-7, with TRBD2 matching over 8 bases. The germline gives CDR1 SGHTA, CDR2 FQGNSA. The trim removed 1 base at V and 2 bases at J, leaving 4 bases unmatched. The CDR3 runs to 15 residues. The chain's CDR3 is CASSLGLAGPYEQYF. The CDR3 DNA follows: TGTGCCAGCAGCTTAGGGTTAGCGGGGCCCTACGAGCAGTACTTC.

The chain links TRBV30 to TRBJ2-3; D call uncertain. The CDR3 loop spans 15 amino acids. Trimming removed 3 bases from V and 1 base from J, with 14 bases in between. Germline V CDR1 and CDR2: GTSNPN, SVGIG (reference sequence). CDR3 region: CAWRNELGRTDTQYF. DNA of the CDR3: TGTGCCTGGAGAAACGAATTAGGACGCACAGATACGCAGTATTTT.

The CDR3 bases are TGCGCCAGCAGCTTGATCTACGTCTCCGGGAACTACGAGCAGTACTTC. This translates into CASSLIYVSGNYEQYF. The V gene is TRBV5-1, the J gene TRBJ2-7; D perhaps matches TRBD2 (5 bases). CDR3 length: 16 amino acids. Per germline, CDR1 SGHRS and CDR2 YFSETQ. V was trimmed by 1 base and J by 3 bases, leaving 17 bases between them. Full variable domain (outside the CDR3, taken from reference TRBV5-1 and TRBJ2-7): KAGVTQTPRYLIKTRGQQVTLSCSPISGHRSVSWYQQTPGQGLQFLFEYFSETQRNKGNFPGRFSGRQFSNSRSEMNVSTLELGDSALYLCASSLIYVSGNYEQYFGPGTRLTVT.

The chain couples TRBV7-9 to TRBJ2-4, with D possibly being TRBD1 or TRBD2 (5 bases each). V was cut by 2 bases and J by 6 bases, with 11 bases left in between. The CDR3 has 14 residues. Germline lookup yields CDR1 SEHNR and CDR2 FQNEAQ (reference sequence). Written as DNA, the CDR3 is TGTGCCAGCAGCTTACTGGGGGTTGGAAACATTCAGTACTTC. Translation gives CASSLLGVGNIQYF.

The genes are TRBV5-6 and TRBJ1-1; D remains ambiguous. The germline V gene has CDR1 SGHDT and CDR2 YYEEEE. The CDR3 sequence is 16 residues long. V gave up 4 bases and J gave up 1 base, with 17 bases separating them. The CDR3 nucleotides are TGTGCCAGCAGCACACGGGATTTAAATGGGAACACTGAAGCTTTCTTT. This gives the protein CASSTRDLNGNTEAFF. Full variable domain (missing parts from reference TRBV5-6 and TRBJ1-1): DAGVTQSPTHLIKTRGQQVTLRCSPKSGHDTVSWYQQALGQGPQFIFQYYEEEERQRGNFPDRFSGHQFPNYSSELNVNALLLGDSALYLCASSTRDLNGNTEAFFGQGTRLTVV.

The V call is TRBV30, the J call TRBJ2-5; the match to TRBD2 covers 12 bases. V gave up 0 bases and J gave up 9 bases; unmatched junction bases: 5. The CDR3 sequence is 14 residues long. The germline CDR1 and CDR2 sequences are GTSNPN and SVGIG (reference sequence). CDR3 sequence (DNA): TGTGCCTGGAGTGTTGGGACTAGCGGGTTGGCCCAGTACTTC. Protein: CAWSVGTSGLAQYF.

V usage is TRBV7-9 and J usage is TRBJ1-3, with D perhaps TRBD1 (5 bases). Trimming removed 2 bases from V and 3 bases from J, with 11 bases in between. The CDR3 is 15 residues long. The V gene's germline CDR1 is SEHNR and CDR2 FQNEAQ (reference sequence). CDR3 in amino acids: CASSLQGAIGNTIYF. For the CDR3, the DNA is TGTGCCAGCAGCTTACAAGGGGCAATTGGAAACACCATATATTTT.

The CDR3 loop reads CAISDRTTQGGTQYF. In DNA, the CDR3 is TGTGCCATCAGTGACAGGACCACTCAGGGCGGTACGCAGTATTTT. The rearrangement uses TRBV10-3 and TRBJ2-3, with D perhaps TRBD1 (5 bases). V was trimmed by 3 bases and J by 8 bases, leaving 18 bases between them. Germline V CDR1 and CDR2: ENHRY, SYGVKD. The CDR3 runs to 15 residues.

V and J are TRBV5-1 and TRBJ2-3; D is undetermined. Trimming removed 5 bases from V and 1 base from J, with 8 bases in between. CDR1 and CDR2 from the germline V gene are SGHRS and YFSETQ. The CDR3 runs to 13 residues. The chain's CDR3 is CASSRGRTDTQYF. CDR3 nucleotides: TGCGCCAGCAGTAGAGGACGCACAGATACGCAGTATTTT.

The chain carries TRBV30 and TRBJ2-1, with D possibly being TRBD1 (6 bases). The CDR3 is 13 residues long. Between the trimmed V and J ends, which lost 2 bases and 15 bases, there was a span of 20 bases. Germline values: CDR1 GTSNPN, CDR2 SVGIG (reference sequence). The CDR3 DNA follows: TGTGCCTGGAGTCCAGGGGATCCTGGGGTGCGGTTCTTC. As protein: CAWSPGDPGVRFF. Full variable domain (missing parts from reference TRBV30 and TRBJ2-1): SQTIHQWPATLVQPVGSPLSLECTVEGTSNPNLYWYRQAAGRGLQLLFYSVGIGQISSEVPQNLSASRPQDRQFILSSKKLLLSDSGFYLCAWSPGDPGVRFFGPGTRLTVL.

The chain is built from TRBV10-3 and TRBJ2-3; TRBD2 is a possible D gene (7 bases). Deletions cut 8 bases from V and 2 bases from J, with 11 bases between. The CDR3 length is 13 residues. CDR1 and CDR2 (germline): ENHRY, SYGVKD. For the CDR3, the DNA is TGTGCCATCGGGGGGGGCCCCACAGATACGCAGTATTTT. Translating it yields CAIGGGPTDTQYF.